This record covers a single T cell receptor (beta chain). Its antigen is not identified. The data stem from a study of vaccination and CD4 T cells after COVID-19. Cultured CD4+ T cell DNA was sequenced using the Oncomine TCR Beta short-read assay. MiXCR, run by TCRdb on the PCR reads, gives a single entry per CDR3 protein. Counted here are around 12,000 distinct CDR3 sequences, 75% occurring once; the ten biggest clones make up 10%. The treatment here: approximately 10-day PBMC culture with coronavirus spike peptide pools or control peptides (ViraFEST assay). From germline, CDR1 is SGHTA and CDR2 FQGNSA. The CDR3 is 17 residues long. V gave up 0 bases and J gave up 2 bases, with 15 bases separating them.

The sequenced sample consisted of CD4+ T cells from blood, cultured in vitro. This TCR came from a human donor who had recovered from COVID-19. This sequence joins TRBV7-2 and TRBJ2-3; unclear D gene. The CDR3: CASSLAMAAPLTDTQYF. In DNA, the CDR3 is TGTGCCAGCAGCTTAGCGATGGCGGCCCCCCTCACAGATACGCAGTATTTT.